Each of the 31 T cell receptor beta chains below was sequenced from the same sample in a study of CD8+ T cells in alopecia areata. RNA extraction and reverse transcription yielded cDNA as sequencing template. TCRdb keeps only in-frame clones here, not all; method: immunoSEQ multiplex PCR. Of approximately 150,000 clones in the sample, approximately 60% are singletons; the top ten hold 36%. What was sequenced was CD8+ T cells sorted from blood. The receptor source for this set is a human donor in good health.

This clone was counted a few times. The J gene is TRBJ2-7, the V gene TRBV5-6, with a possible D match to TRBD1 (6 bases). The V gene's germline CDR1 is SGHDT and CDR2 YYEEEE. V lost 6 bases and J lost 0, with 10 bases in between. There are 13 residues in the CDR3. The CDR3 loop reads CASTLQGSYEQYF. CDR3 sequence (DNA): TGTGCCAGCACCCTACAGGGCTCCTACGAGCAGTACTTC.

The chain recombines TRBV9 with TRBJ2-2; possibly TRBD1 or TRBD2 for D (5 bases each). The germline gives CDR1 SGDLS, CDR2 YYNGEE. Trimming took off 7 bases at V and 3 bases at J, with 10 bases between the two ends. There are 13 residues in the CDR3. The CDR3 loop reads CASSLGDTGELFF. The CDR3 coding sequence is TGTGCCAGCTCTCTGGGGGACACCGGGGAGCTGTTTTTT.

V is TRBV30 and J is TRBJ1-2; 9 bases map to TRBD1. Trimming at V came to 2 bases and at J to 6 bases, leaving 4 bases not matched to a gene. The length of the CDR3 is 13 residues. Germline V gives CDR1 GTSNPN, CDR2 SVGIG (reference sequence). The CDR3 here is CAWSTGQGNGYTF. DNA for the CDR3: TGTGCCTGGAGTACGGGACAGGGAAATGGCTACACCTTC.

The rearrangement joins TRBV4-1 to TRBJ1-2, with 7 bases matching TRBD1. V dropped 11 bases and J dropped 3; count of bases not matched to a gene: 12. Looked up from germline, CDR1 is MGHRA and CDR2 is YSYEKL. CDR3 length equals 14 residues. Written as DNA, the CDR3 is TGCGCCGGCAACCACAGGGGAGAGGACTATGGCTACACCTTC. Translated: CAGNHRGEDYGYTF.

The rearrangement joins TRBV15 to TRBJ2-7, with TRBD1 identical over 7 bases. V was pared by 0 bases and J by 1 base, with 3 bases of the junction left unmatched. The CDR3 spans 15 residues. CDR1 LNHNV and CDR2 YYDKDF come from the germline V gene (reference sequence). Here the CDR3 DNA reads TGTGCCACCAGCAGAGAGAGGACAGGATCCTACGAGCAGTACTTC. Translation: CATSRERTGSYEQYF.

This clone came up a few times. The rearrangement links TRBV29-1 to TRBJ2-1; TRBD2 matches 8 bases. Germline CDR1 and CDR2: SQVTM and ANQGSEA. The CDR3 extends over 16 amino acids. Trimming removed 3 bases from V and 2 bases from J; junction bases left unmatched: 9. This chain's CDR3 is CSVEGSGGPAYNEQFF. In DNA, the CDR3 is TGCAGCGTTGAGGGGTCGGGAGGGCCCGCCTACAATGAGCAGTTCTTC.

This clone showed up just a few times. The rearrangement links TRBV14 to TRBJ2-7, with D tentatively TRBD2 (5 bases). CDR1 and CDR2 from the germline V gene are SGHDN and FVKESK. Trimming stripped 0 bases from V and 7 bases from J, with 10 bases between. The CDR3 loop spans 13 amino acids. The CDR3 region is CASSQEMEVEQYF. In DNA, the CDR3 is TGTGCCAGCAGCCAAGAAATGGAGGTAGAGCAGTACTTC.

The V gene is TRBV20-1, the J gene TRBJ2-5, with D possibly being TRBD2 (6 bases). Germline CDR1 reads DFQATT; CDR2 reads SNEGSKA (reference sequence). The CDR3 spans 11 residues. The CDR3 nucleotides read TGCACTCCTGAGGGAGGAGAGACCCAGTACTTC. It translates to CTPEGGETQYF.

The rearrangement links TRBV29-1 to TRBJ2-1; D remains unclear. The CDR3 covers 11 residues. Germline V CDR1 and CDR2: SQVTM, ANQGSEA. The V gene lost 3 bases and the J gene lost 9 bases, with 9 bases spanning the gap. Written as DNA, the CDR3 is TGCAGCGTTGATATAGCAGCTGAGCAGTTCTTC. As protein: CSVDIAAEQFF.

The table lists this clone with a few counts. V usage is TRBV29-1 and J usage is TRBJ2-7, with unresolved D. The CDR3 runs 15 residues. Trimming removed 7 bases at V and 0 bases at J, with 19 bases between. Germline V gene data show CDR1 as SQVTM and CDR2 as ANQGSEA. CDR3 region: CSALLRDGISYEQYF. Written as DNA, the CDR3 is TGCAGCGCCCTCCTCCGAGACGGCATCTCCTACGAGCAGTACTTC.

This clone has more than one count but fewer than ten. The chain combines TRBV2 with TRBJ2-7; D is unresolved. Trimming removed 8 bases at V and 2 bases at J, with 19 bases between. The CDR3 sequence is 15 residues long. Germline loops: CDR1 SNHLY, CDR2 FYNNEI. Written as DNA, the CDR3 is TGTGCCAGCCTTCCGACCTCTGGGAATCCCTACGAGCAGTACTTC. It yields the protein CASLPTSGNPYEQYF.

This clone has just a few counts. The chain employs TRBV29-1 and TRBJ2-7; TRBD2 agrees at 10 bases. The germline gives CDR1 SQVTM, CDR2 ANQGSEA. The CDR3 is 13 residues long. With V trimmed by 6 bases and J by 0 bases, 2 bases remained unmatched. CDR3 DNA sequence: TGCAGCGTCCTAGCGGGAGCCTCCTACGAGCAGTACTTC. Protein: CSVLAGASYEQYF.

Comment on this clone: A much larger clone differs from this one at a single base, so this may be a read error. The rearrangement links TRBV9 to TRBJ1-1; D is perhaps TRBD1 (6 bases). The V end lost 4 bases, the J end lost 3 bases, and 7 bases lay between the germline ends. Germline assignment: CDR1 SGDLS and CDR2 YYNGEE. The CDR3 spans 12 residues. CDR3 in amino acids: CASSPGDTEAFF. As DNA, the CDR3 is TGTGCCAGCAGCCCAGGGGACACTGAAGCTTTCTTT. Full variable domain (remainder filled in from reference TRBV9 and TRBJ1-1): DSGVTQTPKHLITATGQRVTLRCSPRSGDLSVYWYQQSLDQGLQFLIQYYNGEERAKGNILERFSAQQFPDLHSELNLSSLELGDSALYFCASSPGDTEAFFGQGTRLTVV.

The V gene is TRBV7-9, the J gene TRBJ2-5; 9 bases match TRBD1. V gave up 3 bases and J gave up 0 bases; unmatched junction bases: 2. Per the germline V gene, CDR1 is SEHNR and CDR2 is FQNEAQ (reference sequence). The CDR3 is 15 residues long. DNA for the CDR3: TGTGCCAGCAGCTTCCGGGACAGGGACCAAGAGACCCAGTACTTC. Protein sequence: CASSFRDRDQETQYF.

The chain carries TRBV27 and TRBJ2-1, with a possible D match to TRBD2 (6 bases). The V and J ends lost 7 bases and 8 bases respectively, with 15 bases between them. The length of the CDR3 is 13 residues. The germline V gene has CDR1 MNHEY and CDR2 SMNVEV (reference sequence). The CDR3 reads CASNLVGGDEQFF. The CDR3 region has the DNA TGTGCCAGCAACCTGGTTGGAGGGGATGAGCAGTTCTTC.

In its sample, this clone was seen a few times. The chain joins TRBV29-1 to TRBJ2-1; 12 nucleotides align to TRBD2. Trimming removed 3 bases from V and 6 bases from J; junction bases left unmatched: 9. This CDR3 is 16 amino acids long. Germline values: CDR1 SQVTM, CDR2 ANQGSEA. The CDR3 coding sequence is TGCAGCGTTGACTCCCTAGCGGGAGGGCCCATCAATGAGCAGTTCTTC. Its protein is CSVDSLAGGPINEQFF.

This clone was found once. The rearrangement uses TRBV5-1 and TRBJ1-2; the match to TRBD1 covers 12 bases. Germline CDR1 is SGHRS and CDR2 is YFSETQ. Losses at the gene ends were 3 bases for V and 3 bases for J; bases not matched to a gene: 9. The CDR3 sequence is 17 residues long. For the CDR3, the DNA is TGCGCCAGCAGCTGGAGCATCGGGACAGGGGGCCACTATGGCTACACCTTC. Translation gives CASSWSIGTGGHYGYTF.

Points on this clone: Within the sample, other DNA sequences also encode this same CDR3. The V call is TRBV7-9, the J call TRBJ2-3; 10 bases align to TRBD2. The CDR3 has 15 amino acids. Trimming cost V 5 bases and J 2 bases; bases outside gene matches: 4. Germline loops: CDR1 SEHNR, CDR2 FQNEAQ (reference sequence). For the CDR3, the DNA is TGTGCCAGCAGCCGGACTAGCGGCTCCACAGATACGCAGTATTTT. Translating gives CASSRTSGSTDTQYF.

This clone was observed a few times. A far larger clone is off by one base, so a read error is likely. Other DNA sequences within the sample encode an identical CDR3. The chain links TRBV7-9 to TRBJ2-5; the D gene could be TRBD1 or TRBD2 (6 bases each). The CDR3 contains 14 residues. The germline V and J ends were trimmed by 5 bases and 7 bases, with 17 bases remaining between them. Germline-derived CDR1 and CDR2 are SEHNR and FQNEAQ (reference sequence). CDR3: CASSQKGGYGTQYF. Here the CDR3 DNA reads TGTGCCAGCAGCCAAAAGGGGGGATACGGGACCCAGTACTTC.

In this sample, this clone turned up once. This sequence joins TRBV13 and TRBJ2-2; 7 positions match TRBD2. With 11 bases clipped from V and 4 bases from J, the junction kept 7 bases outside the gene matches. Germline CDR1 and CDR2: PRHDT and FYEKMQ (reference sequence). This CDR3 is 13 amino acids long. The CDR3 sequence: CAVDSGSTGELFF. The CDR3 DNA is TGTGCCGTCGATAGCGGGTCCACCGGGGAGCTGTTTTTT.

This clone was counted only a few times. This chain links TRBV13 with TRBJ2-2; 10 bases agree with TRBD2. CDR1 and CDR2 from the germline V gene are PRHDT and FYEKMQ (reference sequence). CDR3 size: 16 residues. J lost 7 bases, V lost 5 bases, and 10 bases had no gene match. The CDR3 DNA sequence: TGTGCCAGCAGCCACCCTACTAGCGGGACGGGCGGGGAGCTGTTTTTT. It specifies CASSHPTSGTGGELFF.

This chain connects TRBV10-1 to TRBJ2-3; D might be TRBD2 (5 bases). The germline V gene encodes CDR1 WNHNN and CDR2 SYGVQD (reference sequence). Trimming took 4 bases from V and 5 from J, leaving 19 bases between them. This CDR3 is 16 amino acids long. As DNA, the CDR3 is TGCGCCAGCAGTGGAAGCGGAGCCAGCAGGTTAGATACGCAGTATTTT. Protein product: CASSGSGASRLDTQYF.

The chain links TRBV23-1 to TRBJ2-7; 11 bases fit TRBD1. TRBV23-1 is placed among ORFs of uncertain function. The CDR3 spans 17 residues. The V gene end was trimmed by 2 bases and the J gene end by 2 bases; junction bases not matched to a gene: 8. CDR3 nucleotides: TGCGCCAGCAGTCAAGTCGGACAGGGGGCGCCCCCCTACGAGCAGTACTTC. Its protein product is CASSQVGQGAPPYEQYF.

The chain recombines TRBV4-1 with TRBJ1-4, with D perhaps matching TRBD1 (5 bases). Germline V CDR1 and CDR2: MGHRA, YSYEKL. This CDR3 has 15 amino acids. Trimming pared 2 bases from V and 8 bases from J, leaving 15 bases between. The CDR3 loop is CASSQFNPGNEKLFF. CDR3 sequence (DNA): TGCGCCAGCAGCCAATTCAATCCAGGGAACGAAAAACTGTTTTTT.

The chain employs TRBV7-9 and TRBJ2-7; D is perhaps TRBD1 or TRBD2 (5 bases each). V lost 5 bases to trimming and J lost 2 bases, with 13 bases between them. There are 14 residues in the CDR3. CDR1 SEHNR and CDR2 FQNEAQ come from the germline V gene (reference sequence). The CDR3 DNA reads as TGTGCCAGCAGCGGGACGGAGAGACCCTACGAGCAGTACTTC. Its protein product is CASSGTERPYEQYF.

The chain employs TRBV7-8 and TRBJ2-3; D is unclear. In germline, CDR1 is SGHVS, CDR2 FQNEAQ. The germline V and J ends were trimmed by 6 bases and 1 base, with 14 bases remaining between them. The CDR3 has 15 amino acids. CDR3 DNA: TGTGCCAGCAGGAACGTTGGCGCGGGCACAGATACGCAGTATTTT. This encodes CASRNVGAGTDTQYF.

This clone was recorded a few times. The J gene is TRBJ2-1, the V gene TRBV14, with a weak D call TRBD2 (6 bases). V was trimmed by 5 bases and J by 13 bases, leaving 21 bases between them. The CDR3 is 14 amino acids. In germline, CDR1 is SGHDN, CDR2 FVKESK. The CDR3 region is CASSATLIAEGQFF. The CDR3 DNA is TGTGCCAGCAGCGCGACCCTGATAGCGGAGGGACAGTTCTTC.

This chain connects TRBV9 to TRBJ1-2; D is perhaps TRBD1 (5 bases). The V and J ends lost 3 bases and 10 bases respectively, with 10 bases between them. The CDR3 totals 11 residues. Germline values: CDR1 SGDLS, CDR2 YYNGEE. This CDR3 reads CASSAGGYYTF. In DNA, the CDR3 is TGTGCCAGCAGCGCCGGGGGGTACTACACCTTC. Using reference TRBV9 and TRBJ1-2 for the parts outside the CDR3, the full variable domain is DSGVTQTPKHLITATGQRVTLRCSPRSGDLSVYWYQQSLDQGLQFLIQYYNGEERAKGNILERFSAQQFPDLHSELNLSSLELGDSALYFCASSAGGYYTFGSGTRLTVV.

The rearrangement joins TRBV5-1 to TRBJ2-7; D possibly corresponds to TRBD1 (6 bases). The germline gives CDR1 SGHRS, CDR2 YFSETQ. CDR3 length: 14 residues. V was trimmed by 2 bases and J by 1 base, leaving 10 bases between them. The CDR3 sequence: CASSFRQDSYEQYF. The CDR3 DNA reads TGCGCCAGCAGCTTTAGACAGGATTCCTACGAGCAGTACTTC.

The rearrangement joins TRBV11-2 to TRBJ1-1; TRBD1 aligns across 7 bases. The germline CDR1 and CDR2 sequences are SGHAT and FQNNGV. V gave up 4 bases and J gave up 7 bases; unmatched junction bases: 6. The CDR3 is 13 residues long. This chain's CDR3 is CASSYVRDSEAFF. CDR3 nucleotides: TGTGCCAGCAGCTACGTCCGGGACAGTGAAGCTTTCTTT.

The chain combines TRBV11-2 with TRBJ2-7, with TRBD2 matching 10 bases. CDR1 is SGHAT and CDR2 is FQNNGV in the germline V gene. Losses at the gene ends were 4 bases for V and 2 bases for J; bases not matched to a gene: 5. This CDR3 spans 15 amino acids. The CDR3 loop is CASSSGTSVTYEQYF. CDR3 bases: TGTGCCAGCAGCTCGGGGACTAGCGTTACCTACGAGCAGTACTTC.